The entry below gives a single TCR beta chain sequence along with its context. The antigen remains unidentified. TCRdb itself ran the reads through MiXCR, one entry per CDR3 protein. The sample carries approximately 130,000 distinct CDR3 sequences, 20% to 30% recorded once. The data derive from a study of T cell repertoires in cytomegalovirus infection. Study at large: Indicated by public TCR beta signatures were CMV infection and matching HLA type.

V lost 6 bases and J 3 bases, leaving 12 bases between the germline ends. CDR3 length: 13 residues. Germline CDR1 and CDR2: MNHEY and SVGEGT. Study-wide points: HLA-C-restricted CMV-specific TCR beta clonotypes prevailed in the ex vivo response. Frequencies of public TCR beta families were cumulated, and this identified carriers of CMV plus the relevant HLA.

The receptor comes from a human donor in good health (CMV status not recorded). Some clones in this sample may be carry-over from other donors' samples. The material sequenced was PBMCs, sequenced either directly or after in vitro stimulation (not recorded which). J is TRBJ2-7 and V is TRBV6-2 or TRBV6-3; maybe TRBD1 (6 bases). The DNA of the CDR3 is TGTGCCAGCAGAAGACAGGCTAACTACGAGCAGTACGTC. This codes for CASRRQANYEQYV.